Presented here are 30 T cell receptor beta chains from one specimen sequenced in a study of T cell clonotyping in hematopoietic cell transplantation. TCRdb keeps only in-frame clones here, not all; method: immunoSEQ multiplex PCR. The table shows fewer than 80,000 clones, with around 94% occurring only once. Sequencing was performed on peripheral blood mononuclear cells. Receptor source: a man in his forties or fifties in good health. Some clones in this sample may be carry-over from other donors' samples.

CDR3 loop: CASSLYGTGGVSQTGELFF. The CDR3 DNA is TGTGCCAGCAGTTTATACGGGACAGGGGGCGTATCGCAGACCGGGGAGCTGTTTTTT. The chain carries TRBV11-2 and TRBJ2-2; 12 nucleotides align to TRBD1. After removal of 6 bases from V and 5 bases from J, the junction contained 16 bases not matched to a gene. This CDR3 is built from 19 residues. Germline values: CDR1 SGHAT, CDR2 FQNNGV.

The chain joins TRBV10-3 to TRBJ2-6; D gene unclear. Germline CDR1 and CDR2: ENHRY and SYGVKD. The CDR3 contains 17 residues. The V gene lost 4 bases and the J gene lost 0 bases, with 13 bases spanning the gap. The CDR3 DNA reads TGTGCCATCAGTGCGCAGGCGGATATCTCTGGGGCCAACGTCCTGACTTTC. Translation gives CAISAQADISGANVLTF.

CDR3 residues: CASSLAWGDRPYGYTF. In DNA form, the CDR3 reads TGCGCCAGCAGCTTGGCTTGGGGGGACAGACCTTATGGCTACACCTTC. The chain recombines TRBV5-1 with TRBJ1-2; 7 bases are a match to TRBD1. V shed 0 bases and J 5 bases; nucleotides not matched to a gene: 10. CDR1 is SGHRS and CDR2 is YFSETQ in the germline V gene. The CDR3 sequence is 16 residues long. Together with reference TRBV5-1 and TRBJ1-2, the CDR3 gives the full variable domain: KAGVTQTPRYLIKTRGQQVTLSCSPISGHRSVSWYQQTPGQGLQFLFEYFSETQRNKGNFPGRFSGRQFSNSRSEMNVSTLELGDSALYLCASSLAWGDRPYGYTFGSGTRLTVV.

This chain links TRBV6-1 with TRBJ2-3; 8 bases agree with TRBD2. After removal of 4 bases from V and 1 base from J, the junction contained 4 bases not matched to a gene. This CDR3 has 15 residues. Germline CDR1 MNHNS, CDR2 SASEGT. The CDR3 DNA reads TGTGCCAGCAGTGTGGGCGGGGGGCGCACAGATACGCAGTATTTT. Protein sequence: CASSVGGGRTDTQYF.

The chain combines TRBV5-6 with TRBJ2-7, with a possible D match to TRBD2 (5 bases). From germline, CDR1 is SGHDT and CDR2 YYEEEE. The length of the CDR3 is 14 residues. The V and J ends lost 0 bases and 0 bases respectively, with 7 bases between them. The CDR3 DNA follows: TGTGCCAGCAGCTTGGGAGGGAGCTCCTACGAGCAGTACTTC. It yields the protein CASSLGGSSYEQYF.

The rearrangement uses TRBV29-1 and TRBJ2-7; a possible D gene is TRBD1 (5 bases). Germline V gene sequence: CDR1 SQVTM, CDR2 ANQGSEA. The CDR3 contains 11 residues. V was pared by 7 bases and J by 5 bases, with 12 bases between. CDR3 protein: CSAQGQDEQYF. The CDR3 coding sequence is TGCAGCGCGCAGGGTCAGGACGAGCAGTACTTC.

The chain carries TRBV28 and TRBJ1-2; D is unresolved. V lost 5 bases and J lost 0, with 13 bases in between. The CDR3 is made up of 15 amino acids. Germline values: CDR1 MDHEN, CDR2 SYDVKM. In DNA, the CDR3 is TGTGCCAGCAGTCAACCACAGATTACTAACTATGGCTACACCTTC. It is translated as CASSQPQITNYGYTF.

The chain combines TRBV28 with TRBJ2-3; the D gene is possibly TRBD1 (6 bases). CDR1 and CDR2 from the germline V gene are MDHEN and SYDVKM. Trimming removed 5 bases from V and 8 bases from J, with 14 bases in between. The CDR3 is 13 residues long. This CDR3 reads CASSQETGGTQYF. CDR3 DNA sequence: TGTGCCAGCAGTCAAGAGACAGGTGGTACGCAGTATTTT.

The chain recombines TRBV5-4 with TRBJ2-4, with TRBD1 matching 9 bases. The length of the CDR3 is 15 residues. Germline trimming cut 2 bases from V and 7 bases from J; bases unmatched to any gene: 7. CDR1 is SGHNT and CDR2 is YYREEE in the germline V gene (reference sequence). This chain's CDR3 is CASSLRSGQGNIQYF. The CDR3 DNA sequence: TGTGCCAGCAGCTTACGTTCAGGACAGGGGAACATTCAGTACTTC. Looking up the rest from reference TRBV5-4 and TRBJ2-4 gives the full variable domain: ETGVTQSPTHLIKTRGQQVTLRCSSQSGHNTVSWYQQALGQGPQFIFQYYREEENGRGNFPPRFSGLQFPNYSSELNVNALELDDSALYLCASSLRSGQGNIQYFGAGTRLSVL.

The genes are TRBV28 and TRBJ2-7; a weak D match, TRBD1 (7 bases). Trimming took off 4 bases at V and 3 bases at J, with 13 bases between the two ends. This CDR3 region has 14 residues. Per germline, CDR1 MDHEN and CDR2 SYDVKM. CDR3 amino acids: CASSSRQGGYEQYF. CDR3 nucleotide sequence: TGTGCCAGCAGTTCCCGACAGGGAGGCTACGAGCAGTACTTC. Looking up the rest from reference TRBV28 and TRBJ2-7 gives the full variable domain: DVKVTQSSRYLVKRTGEKVFLECVQDMDHENMFWYRQDPGLGLRLIYFSYDVKMKEKGDIPEGYSVSREKKERFSLILESASTNQTSMYLCASSSRQGGYEQYFGPGTRLTVT.

The V and J genes are TRBV30 and TRBJ1-5; 7 bases are shared with TRBD1. After removal of 4 bases from V and 9 bases from J, the junction contained 15 bases not matched to a gene. Germline CDR1 GTSNPN, CDR2 SVGIG (reference sequence). The CDR3 covers 15 residues. CDR3 in DNA: TGTGCCTGGAACCGGAGGGGGGAAGGGGGCCGGCCCCAGCATTTT. The encoded protein is CAWNRRGEGGRPQHF.

This chain connects TRBV29-1 to TRBJ2-5, with TRBD2 as a possible D gene (5 bases). CDR1 and CDR2 from the germline V gene are SQVTM and ANQGSEA. Trimming removed 7 bases at V and 2 bases at J, with 14 bases between. The CDR3 covers 13 residues. The CDR3 reads CSAEGSGQETQYF. The CDR3 nucleotides are TGCAGCGCCGAAGGGAGCGGTCAAGAGACCCAGTACTTC.

This clone occurred once. The rearrangement uses TRBV6-5 and TRBJ1-1; D gene uncertain. This CDR3 spans 13 amino acids. Trimming shortened V by 4 bases and J by 1 base, and 7 bases separated the two germline ends. CDR1 is MNHEY, CDR2 SVGAGI, per germline. CDR3 bases: TGTGCCAGCAGTTTTGAGTGGAACACTGAAGCTTTCTTT. Amino acids: CASSFEWNTEAFF.

For this clone: Other DNA variants within this sample encode the same CDR3. V is TRBV5-4 and J is TRBJ2-1, with D possibly TRBD2 on 6 matching bases. With 1 base removed from V and 7 bases from J, the gap between germline ends came to 9 bases. The CDR3 length is 13 residues. The germline gives CDR1 SGHNT, CDR2 YYREEE (reference sequence). CDR3 protein: CASSLRGGNEQFF. The CDR3 coding sequence is TGTGCCAGCAGCTTGAGGGGAGGAAATGAGCAGTTCTTC.

The chain joins TRBV10-1 to TRBJ1-2; D not certain. The germline V gene has CDR1 WNHNN and CDR2 SYGVQD (reference sequence). The CDR3 runs to 15 residues. The V and J ends lost 0 bases and 0 bases respectively, with 8 bases between them. The DNA for the CDR3 is TGCGCCAGCAGTGAGTCGGCGGATCCTAACTATGGCTACACCTTC. Its protein is CASSESADPNYGYTF.

The CDR3 region has the DNA TGTGCCAGCAGCTACACTAGCGGGAAGGATGATACGCAGTATTTT. Its protein product is CASSYTSGKDDTQYF. The chain employs TRBV7-2 and TRBJ2-3, with 10 bases that match TRBD2. With 4 bases clipped from V and 6 bases from J, the junction kept 7 bases outside the gene matches. The CDR3 spans 15 residues. Germline assignment: CDR1 SGHTA and CDR2 FQGNSA.

V usage is TRBV7-7 and J usage is TRBJ2-1; no reliable D call. This CDR3 has 13 amino acids. The V end lost 5 bases, the J end lost 2 bases, and 7 bases lay between the germline ends. CDR1 and CDR2 from the germline V gene are SSHAT and FNYEAQ (reference sequence). The CDR3 sequence is CASSPLPYNEQFF. DNA of the CDR3: TGTGCCAGCAGCCCCCTTCCCTACAATGAGCAGTTCTTC.

The CDR3 nucleotides are TGTGCCAGCAGAGACAGGGCTCTAGACACTGAAGCTTTCTTT. Amino acids: CASRDRALDTEAFF. This chain links TRBV6-5 with TRBJ1-1; 7 bases are shared with TRBD1. The J segment lost 3 bases and the V segment lost 6 bases, leaving 7 bases of the junction unmatched. Germline V lookup: CDR1 MNHEY, CDR2 SVGAGI. The CDR3 is 14 amino acids.

This chain uses TRBV30 with TRBJ1-5; TRBD1 aligns across 9 bases. V shed 1 base, J shed 4 bases, and the junction held 11 bases outside the gene matches. The germline gives CDR1 GTSNPN, CDR2 SVGIG (reference sequence). The CDR3 is made up of 17 amino acids. The CDR3 DNA sequence: TGTGCCTGGAGTGCCCTTTGGACAGGGGTTATTAATCAGCCCCAGCATTTT. This gives the protein CAWSALWTGVINQPQHF. Full variable domain (rest looked up from reference TRBV30 and TRBJ1-5): SQTIHQWPATLVQPVGSPLSLECTVEGTSNPNLYWYRQAAGRGLQLLFYSVGIGQISSEVPQNLSASRPQDRQFILSSKKLLLSDSGFYLCAWSALWTGVINQPQHFGDGTRLSIL.

Points on this clone: Germline is not matched at one junction end, which may reflect a read error. The rearrangement uses TRBV7-7 and TRBJ2-1, with 7 bases that match TRBD1. This CDR3 is built from 15 residues. Germline V lookup: CDR1 SSHAT, CDR2 FNYEAQ (reference sequence). Here the CDR3 reads CASSLDATGLYEQFF. CDR3 in DNA: TGTGCTAGCAGTTTAGACGCGACAGGGTTGTATGAGCAGTTCTTC. The whole variable domain, remainder taken from reference TRBV7-7 and TRBJ2-1, is GAGVSQSPRYKVTKRGQDVTLRCDPISSHATLYWYQQALGQGPEFLTYFNYEAQPDKSGLPSDRFSAERPEGSISTLTIQRTEQRDSAMYRCASSLDATGLYEQFFGPGTRLTVL.

V is TRBV7-8 and J is TRBJ2-5, with D perhaps matching TRBD1 or TRBD2 (5 bases each). CDR1 and CDR2 from the germline V gene are SGHVS and FQNEAQ. The CDR3 consists of 15 residues. The V and J ends lost 2 bases and 5 bases respectively, with 15 bases between them. The CDR3 DNA sequence: TGTGCCAGCAGCTTACTGGGGGTGACCCCGGAGACCCAGTACTTC. Its translation: CASSLLGVTPETQYF.

The V gene is TRBV7-3, the J gene TRBJ2-1; 8 nucleotides align to TRBD2. Germline CDR1 is SGHTA and CDR2 is FQGTGA. CDR3 length: 15 residues. Trimming took 4 bases from V and 10 from J; bases not matched to a gene: 12. CDR3 loop: CASSSSRLAKSEQFF. The CDR3 coding sequence is TGTGCCAGCAGCTCGTCGCGACTAGCGAAGAGCGAGCAGTTCTTC. Variable domain in full (rest from reference TRBV7-3 and TRBJ2-1): GAGVSQTPSNKVTEKGKYVELRCDPISGHTALYWYRQSLGQGPEFLIYFQGTGAADDSGLPNDRFFAVRPEGSVSTLKIQRTERGDSAVYLCASSSSRLAKSEQFFGPGTRLTVL.

The gene calls are TRBV4-1 and TRBJ2-5; D might be TRBD2 (6 bases). The germline CDR1 and CDR2 sequences are MGHRA and YSYEKL. The V end lost 4 bases, the J end lost 5 bases, and 14 bases lay between the germline ends. The CDR3 contains 14 residues. CDR3 DNA sequence: TGCGCCAGCAGCCTGGGCGGGACGAGGGAGACCCAGTACTTC. Encoded protein: CASSLGGTRETQYF.

J is TRBJ2-3 and V is TRBV19, with D perhaps assigned TRBD1 or TRBD2 (5 bases each). V dropped 5 bases and J dropped 2 bases, with 11 bases sitting between them. The CDR3 runs 14 residues. Germline V gene lookup returns CDR1 LNHDA and CDR2 SQIVND (reference sequence). CDR3 sequence: CASSFGGFTDTQYF. The CDR3 DNA reads TGTGCCAGTAGTTTTGGGGGATTCACAGATACGCAGTATTTT.

The chain combines TRBV28 with TRBJ2-2; tentatively, D is TRBD1 (6 bases). In germline, CDR1 is MDHEN, CDR2 SYDVKM. The V end was cut by 4 bases, the J end by 5 bases, with 14 bases between. This CDR3 has 15 residues. The CDR3 reads CASSSPGQGTGELFF. The CDR3 DNA reads TGTGCCAGCAGTTCCCCCGGGCAGGGGACCGGGGAGCTGTTTTTT.

This chain links TRBV30 with TRBJ2-1; D not certain. Germline values: CDR1 GTSNPN, CDR2 SVGIG (reference sequence). The CDR3 is 14 residues long. The V and J ends lost 0 bases and 4 bases respectively, with 10 bases between them. CDR3 residues: CAWSVLSAYNEQFF. The CDR3 DNA follows: TGTGCCTGGAGTGTACTCAGTGCGTACAATGAGCAGTTCTTC.

This clone showed up just once. This sequence joins TRBV7-9 and TRBJ1-4; TRBD1 matches at 7 bases. Per germline, CDR1 SEHNR and CDR2 FQNEAQ (reference sequence). The V segment lost 3 bases and the J segment 1 base; nucleotides outside the gene matches: 2. The CDR3 loop spans 15 amino acids. CDR3 region: CASSFGTVTNEKLFF. In DNA form, the CDR3 reads TGTGCCAGCAGCTTCGGGACAGTAACTAATGAAAAACTGTTTTTT. The full variable domain, with the rest looked up from reference TRBV7-9 and TRBJ1-4, is DTGVSQNPRHKITKRGQNVTFRCDPISEHNRLYWYRQTLGQGPEFLTYFQNEAQLEKSRLLSDRFSAERPKGSFSTLEIQRTEQGDSAMYLCASSFGTVTNEKLFFGSGTQLSVL.

This chain connects TRBV2 to TRBJ1-5; D ambiguous. The CDR3 is 14 amino acids. Germline loops: CDR1 SNHLY, CDR2 FYNNEI. V was trimmed by 5 bases and J by 2 bases, leaving 10 bases between them. The CDR3 sequence: CASSPLSGNQPQHF. The CDR3 DNA reads TGTGCCAGCAGTCCCCTCAGCGGCAATCAGCCCCAGCATTTT.

J is TRBJ1-2 and V is TRBV7-2; 7 positions match TRBD1. The CDR3 extends over 14 amino acids. Germline assignment: CDR1 SGHTA and CDR2 FQGNSA. V dropped 1 base and J dropped 4; count of bases not matched to a gene: 3. The CDR3 spells CASSLGGGLYGYTF. CDR3 in DNA: TGTGCCAGCAGCTTAGGAGGGGGCCTCTATGGCTACACCTTC.

The gene calls are TRBV10-3 and TRBJ2-1, with D possibly being TRBD1 or TRBD2 (5 bases each). With 4 bases removed from V and 2 bases from J, the gap between germline ends came to 12 bases. This CDR3 is 15 amino acids long. Per the germline V gene, CDR1 is ENHRY and CDR2 is SYGVKD. CDR3 DNA sequence: TGTGCCATCAGTGGGTCGGGGCGGGCCTACAATGAGCAGTTCTTC. Amino acids: CAISGSGRAYNEQFF.